A selection of T cell receptor beta chains follows, all from one sample in a study of cytomegalovirus exposure and HLA in healthy donors. TCRdb's table, derived via immunoSEQ multiplex PCR, lists solely in-frame clones and lacks some. The data contain fewer than 120,000 clones, 80% of them singletons. Input material: PBMCs. These receptors all come from a woman in her sixties in good health and CMV-seropositive. The CDR3 runs from the conserved cysteine through the conserved F or W. Each record gives: clone size, D gene, V gene, J gene, CDR3 protein, CDR3 DNA. The D gene is left open where the match is weak. Clone size appears in some rows only: once, few, many, or a class for an expanded clone.

.	TRBD2	TRBV23-1	TRBJ2-2	CASSPSGGRVTGELFF	TGCGCCAGCAGTCCCTCGGGCGGGAGGGTCACCGGGGAGCTGTTTTTT
.	.	TRBV2	TRBJ2-2	CASSERWTGELFF	TGTGCCAGCAGTGAGCGGTGGACCGGGGAGCTGTTTTTT
few	TRBD2	TRBV28	TRBJ2-7	CASSLRTSGRAYEQYF	TGTGCCAGCAGTCTCCGGACTAGCGGGAGGGCCTACGAGCAGTACTTC
few	.	TRBV10-3	TRBJ1-1	CAISGGTEAFF	TGTGCCATCTCGGGGGGCACTGAAGCTTTCTTT
.	.	TRBV5-1	TRBJ2-1	CASSPLWGSVGRSSYNEQFF	TGCGCCAGCAGCCCTTTGTGGGGGTCAGTAGGGAGGAGCTCCTACAATGAGCAGTTCTTC
.	.	TRBV7-2	TRBJ2-7	CASSLVPSPGYEQYF	TGTGCCAGCAGCTTAGTACCCTCACCGGGCTACGAGCAGTACTTC
.	TRBD1	TRBV6-5	TRBJ1-5	CASSYTTGVDQPQHF	TGTGCCAGCAGTTACACGACAGGGGTTGATCAGCCCCAGCATTTT
.	.	TRBV10-3	TRBJ1-3	CAISDGHPSGNTIYF	TGTGCCATCAGTGACGGACATCCCTCTGGAAACACCATATATTTT
.	TRBD2	TRBV9	TRBJ2-5	CASSVTTISGRETQYF	TGTGCCAGCAGCGTGACAACGATTAGCGGGAGAGAGACCCAGTACTTC
.	TRBD2	TRBV11-2	TRBJ2-1	CASSFSGSGRAITRNEQFF	TGTGCCAGCAGCTTTTCAGGTAGCGGGAGGGCCATCACAAGGAATGAGCAGTTCTTC
.	TRBD1	TRBV5-1	TRBJ2-1	CASSLGQGARNEQFF	TGCGCCAGCAGCTTGGGACAGGGGGCCCGCAATGAGCAGTTCTTC
.	.	TRBV10-3	TRBJ1-4	CAISSGGNEKLFF	TGTGCCATCAGTTCAGGCGGGAATGAAAAACTGTTTTTT
few	TRBD2	TRBV4-1	TRBJ2-3	CASSQGIAGGEDTQYF	TGCGCCAGCAGCCAAGGAATAGCGGGAGGGGAAGATACGCAGTATTTT
.	.	TRBV2	TRBJ1-6	CASSLRDSNSPLHF	TGTGCCAGCAGCCTCCGGGATTCTAATTCACCCCTCCACTTT
.	.	TRBV4-2	TRBJ1-6	CASSQYDTGSSYNSPLHF	TGTGCCAGCAGCCAATACGATACAGGGAGCTCCTATAATTCACCCCTCCACTTT
.	.	TRBV19	TRBJ2-5	CASSIGQPRETQYF	TGTGCCAGTAGTATTGGACAGCCTCGCGAGACCCAGTACTTC
.	.	TRBV6-1	TRBJ2-1	CASSRERAYNEQFF	TGTGCCAGCAGTCGGGAGAGAGCCTACAATGAGCAGTTCTTC